The 22 T cell receptor beta chains below were found in one sample sequenced in a study of cytomegalovirus exposure and HLA in healthy donors. The PCR used 60 Vbeta and 13 Jbeta primers. Using immunoSEQ multiplex PCR, the repertoire was profiled, and TCRdb retains in-frame clones only, with some absent. The sample consists of tens of thousands of clones, about 66% of them appearing once. Sequences were obtained from PBMCs. The receptors shown here come from a man aged 25-45 years in good health and CMV-seronegative.

The genes are TRBV7-2 and TRBJ2-3, with 8 nucleotides matching TRBD2. V shed 3 bases and J 2 bases; nucleotides not matched to a gene: 7. Germline V lookup: CDR1 SGHTA, CDR2 FQGNSA. This CDR3 has 16 amino acids. CDR3 DNA sequence: TGTGCCAGCAGCTTTGCTAGCGGGTTGACCACAGATACGCAGTATTTT. Amino acids: CASSFASGLTTDTQYF.

This clone was observed once. J is TRBJ1-2 and V is TRBV6-5; 9 nucleotides line up with TRBD1. This CDR3 has 14 residues. Germline CDR1 reads MNHEY; CDR2 reads SVGAGI. With 6 bases clipped from V and 5 bases from J, the junction kept 7 bases outside the gene matches. The CDR3 loop is CASRHTGGDYGYTF. The CDR3 DNA is TGTGCCAGCAGGCATACAGGGGGCGATTATGGCTACACCTTC.

The chain joins TRBV10-3 to TRBJ1-3, with D perhaps matching TRBD1 (6 bases). V lost 6 bases and J 0 bases, leaving 12 bases between the germline ends. The CDR3 has 15 amino acids. Per germline, CDR1 ENHRY and CDR2 SYGVKD. CDR3 residues: CAIRGGLSSGNTIYF. The CDR3, as DNA: TGTGCCATCAGGGGGGGGCTAAGCTCTGGAAACACCATATATTTT.

The rearrangement uses TRBV2 and TRBJ2-2, with a weak D call TRBD1 (6 bases). Trimming cost V 6 bases and J 6 bases, with 11 bases left between them. The V gene's germline CDR1 is SNHLY and CDR2 FYNNEI. The CDR3 runs 13 residues. The CDR3 DNA reads TGTGCCAGCAGAAATACAGGGCCCGGGGAGCTGTTTTTT. This encodes CASRNTGPGELFF.

The chain uses TRBV7-2 and TRBJ1-1; no clear D gene. Trimming stripped 1 base from V and 0 bases from J, with 9 bases between. The CDR3 length is 15 residues. From germline, CDR1 is SGHTA and CDR2 FQGNSA. The CDR3 reads CASSLGAGMNTEAFF. The CDR3 DNA reads TGTGCCAGCAGCTTAGGAGCGGGGATGAACACTGAAGCTTTCTTT.

The chain is built from TRBV10-2 and TRBJ2-7; no clear D gene. CDR1 and CDR2 (germline): WSHSY, SAAADI. V gave up 3 bases and J gave up 2 bases, with 5 bases separating them. The CDR3 length is 12 residues. The CDR3 reads CASSDPTYEQYF. CDR3 DNA: TGCGCCAGCAGTGACCCCACCTACGAGCAGTACTTC.

The chain is built from TRBV30 and TRBJ2-2; 10 bases are shared with TRBD2. Trimming took 4 bases from V and 1 from J; bases not matched to a gene: 6. This CDR3 is 16 amino acids long. The V gene's germline CDR1 is GTSNPN and CDR2 SVGIG (reference sequence). CDR3: CAWIGVAGGNTGELFF. CDR3 coding DNA: TGTGCCTGGATAGGGGTAGCGGGAGGGAACACCGGGGAGCTGTTTTTT.

A note on this clone: This may be a read error, as it is one base from a much larger clone. J is TRBJ1-2 and V is TRBV5-5; D remains unclear. This CDR3 is built from 11 residues. Germline CDR1 SGHKS, CDR2 YYEKEE (reference sequence). V was clipped by 3 bases and J by 10 bases, with 10 bases between them. DNA for the CDR3: TGTGCCAGCAGCTACCACTTTGACTACACCTTC. It yields the protein CASSYHFDYTF.

The gene calls are TRBV11-1 and TRBJ1-1; D remains unclear. CDR1 is SGHAT, CDR2 FQDESV, per germline (reference sequence). The V end lost 1 base, the J end lost 4 bases, and 13 bases lay between the germline ends. The CDR3 extends over 15 amino acids. CDR3 nucleotide sequence: TGTGCCAGCAGCTTAGGCCCTACGATCGCCACTGAAGCTTTCTTT. Residues: CASSLGPTIATEAFF. The complete variable domain, with remaining parts taken from reference TRBV11-1 and TRBJ1-1, reads EAEVAQSPRYKITEKSQAVAFWCDPISGHATLYWYRQILGQGPELLVQFQDESVVDDSQLPKDRFSAERLKGVDSTLKIQPAELGDSAMYLCASSLGPTIATEAFFGQGTRLTVV.

V and J are TRBV6-4 and TRBJ1-2; tentative D call: TRBD1 (5 bases). CDR1 is MRHNA and CDR2 is SNTAGT in the germline V gene. V was clipped by 3 bases and J by 6 bases, with 17 bases between them. The length of the CDR3 is 15 residues. The CDR3 loop reads CASSEGPARSDGYTF. DNA of the CDR3: TGTGCCAGCAGTGAGGGGCCCGCCCGGTCGGATGGCTACACCTTC.

The CDR3 loop reads CASSLVAGGPYEQYF. The CDR3 nucleotides read TGTGCCAGCAGTTTAGTAGCGGGAGGTCCCTACGAGCAGTACTTC. The chain employs TRBV28 and TRBJ2-7; the match to TRBD2 covers 10 bases. The V gene end was trimmed by 2 bases and the J gene end by 2 bases; junction bases not matched to a gene: 3. CDR3 size: 15 residues. CDR1 is MDHEN, CDR2 SYDVKM, per germline.

This chain joins TRBV29-1 and TRBJ1-1; D possibly corresponds to TRBD1 (5 bases). Trimming shortened V by 8 bases and J by 0 bases, and 19 bases separated the two germline ends. The CDR3 runs to 15 residues. CDR1 is SQVTM and CDR2 is ANQGSEA in the germline V gene. CDR3 residues: CSFNLRQSMNTEAFF. As DNA, the CDR3 is TGCAGCTTTAACTTGAGACAGAGCATGAACACTGAAGCTTTCTTT. The variable domain in full, completed from reference TRBV29-1 and TRBJ1-1, reads SAVISQKPSRDICQRGTSLTIQCQVDSQVTMMFWYRQQPGQSLTLIATANQGSEATYESGFVIDKFPISRPNLTFSTLTVSNMSPEDSSIYLCSFNLRQSMNTEAFFGQGTRLTVV.

This clone appeared once. This chain links TRBV2 with TRBJ1-5; D is ambiguous. Germline CDR1 SNHLY, CDR2 FYNNEI. V dropped 6 bases and J dropped 2 bases, with 11 bases sitting between them. This CDR3 contains 14 residues. CDR3 sequence (DNA): TGTGCCAGCAGGGTTGATGAGGGCAATCAGCCCCAGCATTTT. Translation gives CASRVDEGNQPQHF.

The chain employs TRBV10-1 and TRBJ2-7; a weak D match, TRBD2 (6 bases). The CDR3 runs 13 residues. V lost 3 bases, J lost 5 bases, and 11 bases lay in between. Germline V gene sequence: CDR1 WNHNN, CDR2 SYGVQD (reference sequence). CDR3 in DNA: TGCGCCAGCAGTGAACCCCCGGGGGACGAGCAGTACTTC. It is translated as CASSEPPGDEQYF.

J is TRBJ2-5 and V is TRBV4-2, with 14 bases lining up with TRBD2. The junction had 12 bases not matched to a gene; V was cut back by 1 base and J by 5 bases. The CDR3 loop spans 19 amino acids. The V gene's germline CDR1 is LGHNA and CDR2 YNFKEQ. The CDR3 region has the DNA TGTGCCAGCAGCCAAGGCCCCCAGACTAGCGGGAGGGATACCGAGACCCAGTACTTC. This codes for CASSQGPQTSGRDTETQYF.

This clone was recorded a few times. The chain carries TRBV27 and TRBJ1-4; tentatively, D is TRBD1 (6 bases). Germline CDR1 MNHEY, CDR2 SMNVEV (reference sequence). The CDR3 runs 15 residues. Trimming took off 4 bases at V and 8 bases at J, with 17 bases between the two ends. The CDR3 sequence is CASSSLQGYGEKLFF. The CDR3 coding sequence is TGTGCCAGCAGTTCTTTACAGGGATATGGAGAAAAACTGTTTTTT.

This clone has just a few counts. The V call is TRBV30, the J call TRBJ1-3, with TRBD1 identical over 8 bases. Per germline, CDR1 GTSNPN and CDR2 SVGIG (reference sequence). V shed 5 bases, J shed 3 bases, and the junction held 6 bases outside the gene matches. This CDR3 has 14 amino acids. The CDR3 DNA follows: TGTGCCTGGGAGACAGGGGAATTTGGAAACACCATATATTTT. This encodes CAWETGEFGNTIYF.

The chain carries TRBV18 and TRBJ2-7; D might be TRBD2 (5 bases). Trimming removed 4 bases at V and 6 bases at J, with 13 bases between. Germline CDR1 is KGHSH and CDR2 is LQKENI. This CDR3 region has 13 residues. CDR3 loop: CASSLDLPSEQYF. CDR3 nucleotide sequence: TGTGCCAGCTCACTGGACTTACCAAGCGAGCAGTACTTC.

The count of this clone is one. This chain connects TRBV19 to TRBJ2-1, with D possibly matching TRBD2 (5 bases). In germline, CDR1 is LNHDA, CDR2 SQIVND (reference sequence). This CDR3 spans 11 amino acids. V lost 5 bases and J 9 bases, leaving 8 bases between the germline ends. This CDR3 reads CASSAGVEQFF. The DNA of the CDR3 is TGTGCCAGTAGTGCGGGCGTTGAGCAGTTCTTC.

This clone was counted only a few times. The chain employs TRBV2 and TRBJ2-1; possibly TRBD2 for D (6 bases). Germline V gives CDR1 SNHLY, CDR2 FYNNEI. CDR3 length: 14 residues. Trimming removed 2 bases from V and 4 bases from J, with 9 bases in between. Here the CDR3 reads CASSESGPYNEQFF. CDR3 bases: TGTGCCAGCAGTGAAAGCGGGCCGTACAATGAGCAGTTCTTC.

This clone has only one observation. This chain connects TRBV6-4 to TRBJ1-1; a weak D match, TRBD1 (5 bases). The length of the CDR3 is 14 residues. The V end was cut by 3 bases, the J end by 1 base, with 9 bases between. From germline, CDR1 is MRHNA and CDR2 SNTAGT. CDR3 DNA: TGTGCCAGCAGTGAAGGGGCTGAGAACACTGAAGCTTTCTTT. Residues: CASSEGAENTEAFF.

The genes are TRBV30 and TRBJ1-2; tentative D call: TRBD1 (5 bases). Trimming cost V 4 bases and J 5 bases, with 17 bases left between them. Germline V lookup: CDR1 GTSNPN, CDR2 SVGIG (reference sequence). The CDR3 sequence is 14 residues long. The CDR3 sequence is CAWMGTGFFYGYTF. CDR3 DNA sequence: TGTGCCTGGATGGGAACAGGTTTCTTTTATGGCTACACCTTC.